The T cell receptor beta chain described here comes from a study of blood T cell repertoires in COVID-19. Per the original data handling: Amplifying reference gene primers gave estimates of nucleated cell counts. Repertoires were generated with immunoSEQ multiplex PCR, while TCRdb's copy carries only in-frame clones and drops some. V, J and clone size were drawn from that table, and D and trimming were deduced from the DNA. The repertoire has roughly 100,000 clones, around 83% of them found once; the top ten carry 2.1%. This clonotype was sampled from a human donor in a cohort sampled during active COVID-19. Sequencing was carried out using peripheral blood.

The CDR3 loop reads CSASLSRTAGSTEAFF. The CDR3, as DNA: TGCAGTGCTAGTCTCTCGCGGACAGCTGGATCCACTGAAGCTTTCTTT. V and J are TRBV20-1 and TRBJ1-1; possible D gene TRBD1, 6 bases. The CDR3 spans 16 residues. The V and J ends lost 3 bases and 4 bases respectively, with 21 bases between them. Germline V lookup: CDR1 DFQATT, CDR2 SNEGSKA (reference sequence).